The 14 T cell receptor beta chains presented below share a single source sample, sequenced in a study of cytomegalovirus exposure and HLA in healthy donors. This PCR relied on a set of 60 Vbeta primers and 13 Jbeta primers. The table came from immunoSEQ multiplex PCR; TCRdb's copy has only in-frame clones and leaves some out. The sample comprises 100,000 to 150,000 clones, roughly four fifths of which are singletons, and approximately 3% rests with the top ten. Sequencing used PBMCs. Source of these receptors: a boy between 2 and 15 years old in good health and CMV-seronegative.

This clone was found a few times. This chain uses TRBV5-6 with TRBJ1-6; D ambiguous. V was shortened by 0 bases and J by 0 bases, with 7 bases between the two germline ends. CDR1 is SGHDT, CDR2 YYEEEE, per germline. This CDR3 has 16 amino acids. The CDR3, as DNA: TGTGCCAGCAGCTTGGTTAGCAACTCCTATAATTCACCCCTCCACTTT. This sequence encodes CASSLVSNSYNSPLHF. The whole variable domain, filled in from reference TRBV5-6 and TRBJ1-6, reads DAGVTQSPTHLIKTRGQQVTLRCSPKSGHDTVSWYQQALGQGPQFIFQYYEEEERQRGNFPDRFSGHQFPNYSSELNVNALLLGDSALYLCASSLVSNSYNSPLHFGNGTRLTVT.

The DNA of the CDR3 is TGTGCCTGCCGACGGGACTATGGCTACACCTTC. Protein sequence: CACRRDYGYTF. The rearrangement uses TRBV11-2 and TRBJ1-2; no reliable D call. V was shortened by 11 bases and J by 3 bases, with 10 bases between the two germline ends. Per the germline V gene, CDR1 is SGHAT and CDR2 is FQNNGV. The CDR3 extends over 11 amino acids.

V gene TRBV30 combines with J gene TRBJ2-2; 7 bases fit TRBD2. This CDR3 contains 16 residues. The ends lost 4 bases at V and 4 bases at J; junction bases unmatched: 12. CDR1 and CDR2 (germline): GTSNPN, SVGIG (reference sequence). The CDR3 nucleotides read TGTGCCTGGATTCCGGGGGAAGGGAGGGCCACCGGGGAGCTGTTTTTT. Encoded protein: CAWIPGEGRATGELFF.

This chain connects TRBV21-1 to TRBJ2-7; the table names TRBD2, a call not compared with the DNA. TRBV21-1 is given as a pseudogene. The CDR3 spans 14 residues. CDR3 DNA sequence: TGTGCCAACCGACTAAGCGGGAGGGCCAACGAGCAGTACGTC. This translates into CANRLSGRANEQYV.

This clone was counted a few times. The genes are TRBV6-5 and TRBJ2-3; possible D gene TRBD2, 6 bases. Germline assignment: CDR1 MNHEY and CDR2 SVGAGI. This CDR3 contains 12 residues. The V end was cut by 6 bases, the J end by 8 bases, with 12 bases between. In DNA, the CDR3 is TGTGCCAGCAGGCTAGAGGAGGGTACGCAGTATTTT. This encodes CASRLEEGTQYF.

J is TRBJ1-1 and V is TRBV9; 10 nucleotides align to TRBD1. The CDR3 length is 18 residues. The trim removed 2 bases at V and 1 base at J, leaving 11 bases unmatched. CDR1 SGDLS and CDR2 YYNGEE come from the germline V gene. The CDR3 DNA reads TGTGCCAGCAGCGTGGGACAGGGGATACCCTCTGGGAACACTGAAGCTTTCTTT. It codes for CASSVGQGIPSGNTEAFF.

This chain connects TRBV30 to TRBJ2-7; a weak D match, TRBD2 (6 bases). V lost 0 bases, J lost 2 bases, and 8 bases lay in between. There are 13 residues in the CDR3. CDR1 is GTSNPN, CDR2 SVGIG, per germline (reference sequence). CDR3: CAWSVGGAYEQYV. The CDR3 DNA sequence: TGTGCCTGGAGTGTTGGAGGGGCCTACGAGCAGTACGTC.

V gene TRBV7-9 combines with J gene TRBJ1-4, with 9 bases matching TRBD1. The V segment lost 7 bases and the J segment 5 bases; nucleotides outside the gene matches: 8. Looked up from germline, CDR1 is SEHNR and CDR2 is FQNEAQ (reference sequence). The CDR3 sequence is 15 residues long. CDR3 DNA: TGTGCCAGCACCGATACCGGGACAGGGAATGAAAAACTGTTTTTT. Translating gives CASTDTGTGNEKLFF.

This CDR3 is CASSLVAQGPYNEQFF. The CDR3 DNA reads TGCGCCAGCAGCTTGGTCGCTCAGGGCCCTTACAATGAGCAGTTCTTC. V and J are TRBV5-1 and TRBJ2-1; D perhaps matches TRBD1 (5 bases). This CDR3 is 16 amino acids long. V was pared by 0 bases and J by 4 bases, with 14 bases between. Germline-derived CDR1 and CDR2 are SGHRS and YFSETQ.

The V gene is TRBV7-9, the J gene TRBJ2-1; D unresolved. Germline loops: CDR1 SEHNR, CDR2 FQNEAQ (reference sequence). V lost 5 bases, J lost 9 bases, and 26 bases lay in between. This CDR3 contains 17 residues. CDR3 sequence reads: CASSHRNARPLRSEQFF. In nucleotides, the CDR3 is TGTGCCAGCAGCCACCGCAACGCTCGCCCCTTACGTAGTGAGCAGTTCTTC.

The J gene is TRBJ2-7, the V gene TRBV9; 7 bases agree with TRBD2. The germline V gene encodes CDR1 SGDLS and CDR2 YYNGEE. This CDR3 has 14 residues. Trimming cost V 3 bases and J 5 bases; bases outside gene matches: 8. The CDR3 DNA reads TGTGCCAGCAGCGCTCCGCGGGGGTACGACGAGCAGTACGTC. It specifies CASSAPRGYDEQYV.

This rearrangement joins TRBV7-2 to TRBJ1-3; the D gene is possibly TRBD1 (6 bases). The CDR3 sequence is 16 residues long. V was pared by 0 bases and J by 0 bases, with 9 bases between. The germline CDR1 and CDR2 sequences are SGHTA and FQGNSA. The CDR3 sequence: CASSLARGGSGNTIYF. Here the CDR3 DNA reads TGTGCCAGCAGCTTAGCGAGGGGGGGCTCTGGAAACACCATATATTTT.

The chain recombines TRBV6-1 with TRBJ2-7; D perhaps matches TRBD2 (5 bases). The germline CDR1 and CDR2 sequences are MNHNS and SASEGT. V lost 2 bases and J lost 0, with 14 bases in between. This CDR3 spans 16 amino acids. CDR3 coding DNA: TGTGCCAGCAGTGAATGGAGTAGCGCGAGCTCCTACGAGCAGTACGTC. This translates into CASSEWSSASSYEQYV.

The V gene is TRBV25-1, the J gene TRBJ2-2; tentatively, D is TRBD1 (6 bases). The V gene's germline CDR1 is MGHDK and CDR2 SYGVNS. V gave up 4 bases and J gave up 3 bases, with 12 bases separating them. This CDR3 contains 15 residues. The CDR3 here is CASSVAGVDTGELFF. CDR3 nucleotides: TGTGCCAGCAGTGTAGCAGGGGTAGACACCGGGGAGCTGTTTTTT.